This TCR beta chain stems from a study of T cell responses to AZD1222 COVID-19 vaccine. Data came from immunoSEQ multiplex PCR; TCRdb stores just in-frame clones and leaves some out. This table holds about 100,000 clones, more than 75% found once. Comments on this clone: Its antigen is currently unknown.

The CDR3 length is 17 residues. V shed 8 bases and J shed 4 bases, with 24 bases lying between them. The germline CDR1 and CDR2 sequences are MDHEN and SYDVKM. Study-level points and caveats: There were vaccine-associated CD4 TCRs across spike, dominant at 160-218 and 743-854. Donor demographics were predominantly white British with a female majority; clonal diversity may be underestimated.

Sequenced material: peripheral blood, taken on day 0 of AZD1222 vaccination. The origin of this receptor is an adult in good health. This sequence joins TRBV28 and TRBJ1-3; weak D call: TRBD1 (6 bases). DNA of the CDR3: TGTGCCAGCGGAACAACAGGGAAGCGCTCCCCCGGAAACACCATATATTTT. It translates to CASGTTGKRSPGNTIYF.